Each of the 27 T cell receptor beta chains below was sequenced from the same sample in a study of early T cells in non-severe SARS-CoV-2 infection. MiXCR, run by TCRdb on the 5' RACE reads, gives a single entry per CDR3 protein. This sample has some 70,000 distinct CDR3 sequences, with roughly a tenth found just once. Specimen: whole blood. These receptors were collected from an adult who was a healthcare worker with PCR-confirmed SARS-CoV-2 infection or an uninfected control (not recorded which).

This clonotype occurred a few times. CDR3 loop: CSVEFQNEKLFF. The CDR3 DNA follows: TGCAGCGTTGAATTCCAGAATGAAAAACTGTTTTTT. The rearrangement joins TRBV29-1 to TRBJ1-4; no definite D call. Looked up from germline, CDR1 is SQVTM and CDR2 is ANQGSEA. V lost 2 bases and J 5 bases, leaving 6 bases between the germline ends. This CDR3 spans 12 amino acids.

The chain recombines TRBV5-1 with TRBJ2-7, with TRBD2 as a possible D gene (5 bases). The CDR3 runs 15 residues. Germline loops: CDR1 SGHRS, CDR2 YFSETQ. V was pared by 0 bases and J by 3 bases, with 13 bases between. DNA of the CDR3: TGCGCCAGCAGCTTGGAGGCGGGCCTGGACTACGAGCAGTACTTC. It yields the protein CASSLEAGLDYEQYF.

This clonotype was counted between two and nine times. This chain joins TRBV12-2 and TRBJ2-2; the D call of TRBD1 is as the table states it, not checked on the DNA. TRBV12-2 is marked as a pseudogene. The CDR3 is made up of 16 amino acids. Here the CDR3 DNA reads TGTGCAAGTCGCTTACCAGGACATACGAACACCGGGGAGCTGTTTTTT. It codes for CASRLPGHTNTGELFF.

There are many counts of this clonotype. The rearrangement joins TRBV18 to TRBJ2-2; D call uncertain. CDR1 KGHSH and CDR2 LQKENI come from the germline V gene. Trimming took 1 base from V and 6 from J, leaving 15 bases between them. The CDR3 totals 16 residues. The CDR3 nucleotides read TGTGCCAGCTCACCACGTGGCCTAAGAATTGCCGGGGAGCTGTTTTTT. Encoded protein: CASSPRGLRIAGELFF.

Only a few counts were recorded for this clonotype. The chain has TRBV5-4 and TRBJ2-1; 14 bases are shared with TRBD2. The CDR3 loop spans 14 amino acids. V trimming: 7 bases; J trimming: 10 bases; junction bases outside the gene matches: 7. The germline V gene encodes CDR1 SGHNT and CDR2 YYREEE (reference sequence). The CDR3 loop reads CASGMTSGRGEQFF. The CDR3 coding sequence is TGTGCCAGCGGGATGACTAGCGGGAGGGGCGAGCAGTTCTTC.

This clonotype appeared a few times. V gene TRBV12-3 or TRBV12-4 combines with J gene TRBJ2-3; 10 bases are a match to TRBD2. The CDR3 totals 14 residues. The V gene end was trimmed by 6 bases and the J gene end by 13 bases; junction bases not matched to a gene: 13. The CDR3 region has the DNA TGTGCCAGCAGGGCTAGCGGGAGCCACTCTGGGAAGTATTTT. Translating it yields CASRASGSHSGKYF.

This clonotype has ten or more counts. The chain has TRBV6-5 and TRBJ2-3, with D tentatively TRBD1 (5 bases). The germline V and J ends were trimmed by 5 bases and 1 base, with 19 bases remaining between them. CDR1 MNHEY and CDR2 SVGAGI come from the germline V gene. The CDR3 spans 17 residues. CDR3 protein: CASSPALGASGTDTQYF. The DNA for the CDR3 is TGTGCCAGCAGTCCCGCCTTAGGGGCGTCAGGCACAGATACGCAGTATTTT.

A few counts support this clonotype. The V gene is TRBV11-2, the J gene TRBJ2-1; 11 bases align to TRBD2. Per the germline V gene, CDR1 is SGHAT and CDR2 is FQNNGV. The CDR3 totals 16 residues. V trimming: 5 bases; J trimming: 7 bases; junction bases outside the gene matches: 10. Here the CDR3 DNA reads TGTGCCAGCAGCCTGAAACTAGCGGGAGACCTTAATGAGCAGTTCTTC. Translation gives CASSLKLAGDLNEQFF.

V gene TRBV7-9 combines with J gene TRBJ2-7; possible D gene TRBD1, 6 bases. CDR3 length: 13 amino acids. V was trimmed by 4 bases and J by 6 bases, leaving 13 bases between them. Germline V lookup: CDR1 SEHNR, CDR2 FQNEAQ (reference sequence). CDR3 bases: TGTGCCAGCAGCTCTACAGGGAAATTCGAGCAGTACTTC. Amino acids: CASSSTGKFEQYF.

Many counts were recorded for this clonotype. The gene calls are TRBV29-1 and TRBJ1-1; weak D call: TRBD1 (6 bases). CDR3 length equals 15 residues. CDR1 and CDR2 (germline): SQVTM, ANQGSEA. The V end lost 3 bases, the J end lost 5 bases, and 19 bases lay between the germline ends. CDR3 residues: CSVEGLTGISTEAFF. CDR3 in DNA: TGCAGCGTTGAGGGTCTTACAGGGATTTCGACTGAAGCTTTCTTT.

This clonotype was picked up a small number of times. The chain recombines TRBV18 with TRBJ1-1; D is unclear. Trimming pared 2 bases from V and 3 bases from J, leaving 7 bases between. CDR1 KGHSH and CDR2 LQKENI come from the germline V gene. The CDR3 runs 13 residues. The CDR3 DNA is TGTGCCAGCTCACCAATTAGAGACACTGAAGCTTTCTTT. Translating it yields CASSPIRDTEAFF.

This clonotype appeared many times. V gene TRBV3-1 combines with J gene TRBJ1-6, with D hard to call. The length of the CDR3 is 13 residues. V was cut by 0 bases and J by 9 bases, with 6 bases left in between. Germline lookup yields CDR1 LGHDT and CDR2 YNNKEL (reference sequence). Here the CDR3 reads CASSQEGSSPLHF. The CDR3, as DNA: TGTGCCAGCAGCCAAGAGGGGAGTTCACCCCTCCACTTT.

The chain is built from TRBV7-9 and TRBJ1-1, with 8 bases fitting TRBD1. This CDR3 contains 14 residues. Trimming at V came to 3 bases and at J to 4 bases, leaving 4 bases not matched to a gene. From germline, CDR1 is SEHNR and CDR2 FQNEAQ (reference sequence). The CDR3 spells CASSFDRGSTEAFF. As DNA, the CDR3 is TGTGCCAGCAGCTTCGACAGGGGTAGCACTGAAGCTTTCTTT.

This clonotype occurred many times. The CDR3 loop reads CASSPMTVAAEQYF. The CDR3, as DNA: TGTGCCAGCAGCCCGATGACGGTTGCCGCCGAGCAGTACTTC. This sequence joins TRBV7-6 and TRBJ2-7; D remains ambiguous. The germline CDR1 and CDR2 sequences are SGHVS and FNYEAQ. This CDR3 spans 14 amino acids. Trimming took off 5 bases at V and 6 bases at J, with 17 bases between the two ends.

This clonotype was recorded many times. V and J are TRBV20-1 and TRBJ2-7; 9 nucleotides align to TRBD2. Germline V CDR1 and CDR2: DFQATT, SNEGSKA (reference sequence). After removal of 6 bases from V and 0 bases from J, the junction contained 12 bases not matched to a gene. This CDR3 is 16 amino acids long. For the CDR3, the DNA is TGCAGTGCCCTGACTAGCGGTAGGGAGTTCTCCTACGAGCAGTACTTC. It is translated as CSALTSGREFSYEQYF.

This clonotype was seen at least ten times. J is TRBJ2-6 and V is TRBV7-9; 7 bases fit TRBD1. The CDR3 spans 17 residues. J gave up 0 bases and V 5 bases, and 7 bases lay outside the gene matches. The germline CDR1 and CDR2 sequences are SEHNR and FQNEAQ (reference sequence). In DNA, the CDR3 is TGTGCCAGCAGCCCGAGGACAGGCTACTCTGGGGCCAACGTCCTGACTTTC. It codes for CASSPRTGYSGANVLTF.

Many counts were recorded for this clonotype. The chain couples TRBV20-1 to TRBJ2-1; 13 bases are shared with TRBD2. CDR1 is DFQATT, CDR2 SNEGSKA, per germline (reference sequence). The trim removed 0 bases at V and 9 bases at J, leaving 8 bases unmatched. This CDR3 is built from 16 residues. CDR3 nucleotides: TGCAGTGCTAGAGATTCTACTAGCGGGAGGGATGGTGAGCAGTTCTTC. Translating it yields CSARDSTSGRDGEQFF.

The CDR3 DNA sequence: TGTGCCAGCAGCAATCCCCCTAGGCACTATGGCTACACCTTC. This codes for CASSNPPRHYGYTF. This rearrangement joins TRBV21-1 to TRBJ1-2; TRBD1, the table's D call, lacks a check against the DNA. TRBV21-1 is a listed pseudogene. The CDR3 is made up of 14 amino acids.

This CDR3 reads CAIRTSGERSSPLHF. The CDR3 DNA reads TGTGCCATCAGGACCTCAGGGGAGCGAAGTTCACCCCTCCACTTT. The chain carries TRBV10-3 and TRBJ1-6, with D tentatively TRBD1 (6 bases). The CDR3 runs to 15 residues. CDR1 ENHRY and CDR2 SYGVKD come from the germline V gene. Between the trimmed V and J ends, which lost 6 bases and 9 bases, there was a span of 18 bases.

This clonotype was counted between two and nine times. The rearrangement links TRBV6-1 to TRBJ1-1; D not resolved. The CDR3 length is 14 residues. V shed 7 bases and J shed 0 bases, with 12 bases lying between them. CDR1 is MNHNS and CDR2 is SASEGT in the germline V gene. The CDR3 spells CASILSGVNTEAFF. The CDR3 nucleotides read TGTGCCAGCATCCTCAGTGGGGTGAACACTGAAGCTTTCTTT.

The chain combines TRBV3-1 with TRBJ2-1, with unresolved D. The germline V gene has CDR1 LGHDT and CDR2 YNNKEL (reference sequence). V lost 4 bases, J lost 9 bases, and 10 bases lay in between. The CDR3 is made up of 12 amino acids. The CDR3 DNA reads as TGTGCCAGCAGCCCCTCGCCGGGTGAGCAGTTCTTC. It codes for CASSPSPGEQFF.

There are many counts of this clonotype. The genes are TRBV6-1 and TRBJ2-3, with TRBD2 identical over 12 bases. This CDR3 has 15 amino acids. Unmatched junction bases numbered 7, after V lost 7 bases and J lost 5 bases. Per germline, CDR1 MNHNS and CDR2 SASEGT. The CDR3 sequence: CASNLAGGLRDTQYF. CDR3 nucleotide sequence: TGTGCCAGCAACCTAGCGGGAGGGCTAAGAGATACGCAGTATTTT.

The rearrangement joins TRBV12-3 or TRBV12-4 to TRBJ2-2; TRBD2 aligns across 12 bases. This CDR3 region has 18 residues. The V segment lost 6 bases and the J segment 5 bases; nucleotides outside the gene matches: 13. The CDR3 sequence: CASSPTSGGRTDTGELFF. CDR3 nucleotides: TGTGCCAGCAGCCCGACTAGCGGGGGCCGGACAGATACCGGGGAGCTGTTTTTT.

The chain combines TRBV7-3 with TRBJ1-2; 9 nucleotides align to TRBD1. Germline CDR1 SGHTA, CDR2 FQGTGA. Trimming cost V 5 bases and J 13 bases; bases outside gene matches: 11. The CDR3 extends over 13 amino acids. CDR3 residues: CASSPQGQGAATF. For the CDR3, the DNA is TGTGCCAGCAGCCCTCAGGGACAGGGAGCAGCCACCTTC.

This clonotype was observed a few times. The chain joins TRBV6-2 or TRBV6-3 to TRBJ2-7, with 8 bases lining up with TRBD2. The V gene end was trimmed by 7 bases and the J gene end by 3 bases; junction bases not matched to a gene: 11. The CDR3 consists of 15 residues. CDR1 is MNHEY and CDR2 is SVGEGT in the germline V gene. Here the CDR3 DNA reads TGTGCCAGCACAGGAACCGGGACTAGGGGCTACGAGCAGTACTTC. The encoded protein is CASTGTGTRGYEQYF.

The rearrangement uses TRBV6-5 and TRBJ2-7; no reliable D call. CDR3 length: 14 amino acids. Germline V gene data show CDR1 as MNHEY and CDR2 as SVGAGI. Between the trimmed V and J ends, which lost 0 bases and 5 bases, there was a span of 11 bases. CDR3 bases: TGTGCCAGCAGTTACTCATCCAGGTTTAACGAGCAGTACTTC. Amino acids: CASSYSSRFNEQYF.

The sample holds a few counts of this clonotype. The chain uses TRBV5-8 and TRBJ2-7; no clear D. Trimming removed 0 bases at V and 6 bases at J, with 19 bases between. Per the germline V gene, CDR1 is SGHTS and CDR2 is YDEGEE. The CDR3 has 16 residues. The CDR3 DNA is TGTGCCAGCAGCTTGGGAGCGCCTGGGCTCTCGGGCGAGCAGTACTTC. Its protein is CASSLGAPGLSGEQYF.